The TCR beta chain under discussion was sequenced for a study of Ad26.COV2.S vaccination and SARS-CoV-2 variants (dated by TCRdb to the early 2020s). For the wider study: Donors in the vaccine arm were drawn from COV1001, a phase I-IIa trial of Ad26.COV2.S in healthy adults that was multicentre, randomized, double-blind and placebo-controlled. Throughout the experiments and outcome assessment, investigators stayed blinded to trial group allocation. Trial participants were randomized into five groups of five, in which low-dose or high-dose Ad26.COV2.S was given once or twice, or placebo was given on both occasions. The TCR-sequenced set comprised about 32 samples: some 20 Ad26.COV2.S vaccine recipients, 5 placebo recipients and 8 SARS-CoV-2 convalescent individuals. Ad26.COV2.S was given intramuscularly at 5x10^10 or 1x10^11 viral particles, as a single shot or as two shots 56 days apart. The specificity and breadth of SARS-CoV-2-reactive T cell receptors after Ad26.COV2.S vaccination were assessed by TCRbeta repertoire sequencing. What the study reported, not specific to this receptor: After vaccination, substantial breadth of spike-specific CD8+ and CD4+ T cell responses was reported. It was noted by the authors that total T cell responses may have been underestimated by the TCR breadth and depth analyses. Comparable non-spike TCR breadth was observed between vaccine and placebo recipients, consistent with only spike being contained in the vaccine. Compared with placebo recipients, Ad26.COV2.S recipients showed higher spike-specific TCR breadth (P = 0.0014). The study was not powered for comparison of responses between vaccine doses or regimens.

Taken from cysteine to phenylalanine, the CDR3 has 16 residues. Only CDR3 DNA is held: 48 bases, read in frame from base 1. V was cut back by 4 bases and J by 0 bases, leaving a gap of 10 bases between them. Via the germline V gene, CDR1 is MRHNA and CDR2 SNTAGT. Concerning this clone: There is no known antigen for this receptor. Base qualities were left out, and no much larger clone turns up one base away.

TCRbeta CDR3 regions were sequenced with the immunoSEQ Assay. After extraction, genomic DNA underwent amplification by bias-controlled multiplex PCR, followed by high-throughput sequencing. In the paper's pipeline: To quantify the absolute abundance of each unique TCRbeta CDR3 region, sequences were collapsed and filtered. T cell fraction was estimated by normalizing TCRbeta template counts to usable DNA, which was measured by amplifying reference genes present in all nucleated cells. Repertoire TCRs were annotated as SARS-CoV-2-specific by exact matching of V gene, CDR3 amino acid sequence and J gene to a known reactive TCR set. The reference SARS-CoV-2 TCR set was derived from MIRA and filtered for enrichment in COVID-19-positive ImmuneCODE repertoires, a step that removed public or cross-reactive TCRs. Drawing on the MIRA antigens, annotated TCRs were analysed further at the level of specific ORF or position within ORF. Breadth was defined as the number of annotated unique rearrangements divided by the total number of unique productive rearrangements, and depth was defined as the summed frequency of the annotated unique rearrangements. Group comparisons of TCR breadth used two-sided Wilcoxon rank-sum tests. Held by TCRdb, this immuneACCESS table contains in-frame sequences only and omits some clones. Under half of the omission traces to an unresolved V gene where checked; the cause of the rest is unknown. The V and J calls and clone size were taken over from that table, and D and trimming were inferred from the DNA. The sample profile shows approximately 250,000 clones; 87% of them were found once. The ten most abundant clones make up about 2.8% of the sample.

Interpreted using the paper, the treatment or condition label stands for: 19 received Ad26.COV2.S at low or high dose, single or two shots; several received placebo; per-sample allocation not given. Repertoires of vaccine and placebo recipients were sequenced from samples collected on day 63 after the first injection. In Cohort 1b, around 23 adults aged 18-55 years were enrolled at a single site in Boston, USA, between 29 July and 7 August 2020. Ad26.COV2.S consisted of a replication-incompetent adenovirus type 26 vector by which a prefusion-stabilized SARS-CoV-2 spike protein from the original Wuhan strain was expressed.

The chain is assembled from TRBV6-4 and TRBJ2-6; there is no confident call for the D gene. The sample in question was peripheral blood, obtained in a trial of Ad26.COV2.S vaccine versus placebo. This clonotype originated in a person between 18 and 59 years old who received the Ad26.COV2.S COVID-19 vaccine or a placebo. CDR3 region: CASSADGSSGANVLTF. The nucleotide sequence is given as TGTGCCAGCAGTGCCGACGGTAGCTCTGGGGCCAACGTCCTGACTTTC.